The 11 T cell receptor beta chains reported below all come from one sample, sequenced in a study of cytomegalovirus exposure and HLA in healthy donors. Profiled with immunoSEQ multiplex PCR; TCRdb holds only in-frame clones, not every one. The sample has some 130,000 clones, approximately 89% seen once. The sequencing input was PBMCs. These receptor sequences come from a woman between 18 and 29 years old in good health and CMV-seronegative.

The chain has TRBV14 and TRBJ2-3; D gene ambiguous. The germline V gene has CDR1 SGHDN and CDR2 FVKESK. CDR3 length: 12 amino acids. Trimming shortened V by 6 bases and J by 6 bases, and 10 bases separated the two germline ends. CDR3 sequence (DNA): TGTGCCAGCAGGTCCGGTTGGGATACGCAGTATTTT. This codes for CASRSGWDTQYF. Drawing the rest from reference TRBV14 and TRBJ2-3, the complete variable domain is EAGVTQFPSHSVIEKGQTVTLRCDPISGHDNLYWYRRVMGKEIKFLLHFVKESKQDESGMPNNRFLAERTGGTYSTLKVQPAELEDSGVYFCASRSGWDTQYFGPGTRLTVL.

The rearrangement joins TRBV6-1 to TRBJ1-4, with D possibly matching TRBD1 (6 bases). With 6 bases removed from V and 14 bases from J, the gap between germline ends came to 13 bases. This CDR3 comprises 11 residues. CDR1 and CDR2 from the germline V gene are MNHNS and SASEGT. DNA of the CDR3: TGTGCCAGCAGCCTGGACAGTTGGCTGTTTTTT. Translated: CASSLDSWLFF.

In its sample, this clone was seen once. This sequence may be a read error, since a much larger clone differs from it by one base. The CDR3 loop reads CASSFYSNQPQHF. The CDR3 DNA reads TGTGCCAGCAGTTTCTATAGCAATCAGCCCCAGCATTTT. The chain has TRBV27 and TRBJ1-5, with D hard to call. The V end lost 3 bases, the J end lost 0 bases, and 3 bases lay between the germline ends. CDR1 is MNHEY and CDR2 is SMNVEV in the germline V gene (reference sequence). The CDR3 contains 13 residues.

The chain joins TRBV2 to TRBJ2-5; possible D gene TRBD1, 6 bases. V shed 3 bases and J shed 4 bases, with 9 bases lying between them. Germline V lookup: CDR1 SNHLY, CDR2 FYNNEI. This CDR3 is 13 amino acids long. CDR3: CASSDWGRETQYF. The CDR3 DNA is TGTGCCAGCAGTGATTGGGGGCGAGAGACCCAGTACTTC.

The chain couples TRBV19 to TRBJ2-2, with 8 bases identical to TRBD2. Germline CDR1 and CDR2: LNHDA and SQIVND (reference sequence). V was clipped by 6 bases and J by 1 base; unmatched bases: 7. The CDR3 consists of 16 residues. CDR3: CASRNSGDQNTGELFF. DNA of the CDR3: TGTGCCAGTAGAAATAGCGGGGACCAGAACACCGGGGAGCTGTTTTTT.

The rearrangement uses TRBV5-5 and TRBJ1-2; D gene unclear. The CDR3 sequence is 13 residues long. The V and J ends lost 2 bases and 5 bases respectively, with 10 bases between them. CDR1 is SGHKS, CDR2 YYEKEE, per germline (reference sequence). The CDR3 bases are TGTGCCAGCAGCTTAGCGGGAAAGTATGGCTACACCTTC. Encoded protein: CASSLAGKYGYTF.

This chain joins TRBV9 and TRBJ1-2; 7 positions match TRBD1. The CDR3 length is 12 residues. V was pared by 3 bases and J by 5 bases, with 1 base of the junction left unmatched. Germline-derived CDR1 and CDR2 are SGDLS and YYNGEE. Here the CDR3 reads CASSGTGYGYTF. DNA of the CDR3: TGTGCCAGCAGCGGGACAGGTTATGGCTACACCTTC.

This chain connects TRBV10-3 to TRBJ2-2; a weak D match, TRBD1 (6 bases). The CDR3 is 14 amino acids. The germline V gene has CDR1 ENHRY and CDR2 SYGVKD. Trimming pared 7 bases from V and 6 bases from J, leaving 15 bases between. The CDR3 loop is CAINPDRTAGELFF. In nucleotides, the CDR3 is TGTGCCATCAATCCCGACAGGACGGCCGGGGAGCTGTTTTTT.

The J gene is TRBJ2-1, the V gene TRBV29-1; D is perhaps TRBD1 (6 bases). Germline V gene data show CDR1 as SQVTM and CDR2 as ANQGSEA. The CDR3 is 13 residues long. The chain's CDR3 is CTASGDSYNEQFF. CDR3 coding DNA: TGCACCGCGTCAGGGGACTCCTACAATGAGCAGTTCTTC.

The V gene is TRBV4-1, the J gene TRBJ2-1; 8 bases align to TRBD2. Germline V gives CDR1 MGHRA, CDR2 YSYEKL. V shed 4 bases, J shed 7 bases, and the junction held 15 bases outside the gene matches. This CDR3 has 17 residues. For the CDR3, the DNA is TGCGCCAGCAGCCCCGAGTTTGGGCGGGGGGAGGTAAATGAGCAGTTCTTC. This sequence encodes CASSPEFGRGEVNEQFF.

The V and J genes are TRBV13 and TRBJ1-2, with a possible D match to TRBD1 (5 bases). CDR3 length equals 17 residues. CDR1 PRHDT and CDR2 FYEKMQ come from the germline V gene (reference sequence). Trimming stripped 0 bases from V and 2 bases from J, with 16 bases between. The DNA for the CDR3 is TGTGCCAGCAGCTTAGGGCAGGGCCTGCTTGGGAACTATGGCTACACCTTC. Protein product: CASSLGQGLLGNYGYTF. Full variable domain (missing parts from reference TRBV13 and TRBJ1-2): AAGVIQSPRHLIKEKRETATLKCYPIPRHDTVYWYQQGPGQDPQFLISFYEKMQSDKGSIPDRFSAQQFSDYHSELNMSSLELGDSALYFCASSLGQGLLGNYGYTFGSGTRLTVV.